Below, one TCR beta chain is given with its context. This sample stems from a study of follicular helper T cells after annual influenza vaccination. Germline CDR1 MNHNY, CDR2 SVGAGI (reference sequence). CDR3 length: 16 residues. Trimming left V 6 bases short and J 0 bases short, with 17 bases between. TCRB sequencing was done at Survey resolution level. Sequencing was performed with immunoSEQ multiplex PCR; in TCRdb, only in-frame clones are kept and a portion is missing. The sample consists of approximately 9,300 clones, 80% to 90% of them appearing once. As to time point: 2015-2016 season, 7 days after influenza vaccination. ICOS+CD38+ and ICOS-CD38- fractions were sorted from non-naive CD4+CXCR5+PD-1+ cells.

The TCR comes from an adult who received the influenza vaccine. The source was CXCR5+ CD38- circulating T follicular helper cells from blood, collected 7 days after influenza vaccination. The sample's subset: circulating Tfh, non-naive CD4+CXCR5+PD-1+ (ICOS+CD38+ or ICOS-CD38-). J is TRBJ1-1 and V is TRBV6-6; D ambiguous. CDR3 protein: CASRPIRAALNTEAFF. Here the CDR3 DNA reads TGTGCCAGCAGGCCCATCCGGGCAGCCCTGAACACTGAAGCTTTCTTT.